This TCR beta chain comes out of a study of regulatory T cells. Study outcomes and limitations: In CD3G-deficient patients, conventional CD4+ T cells were enriched for hydrophobic CDR3 residues at positions 6 and 7.

Concerning this clone itself: The antigen remains unidentified.

All CD3G-deficient patients showed autoimmunity, more severe in two. Patients aged 2 to 39 years had fewer naive and more memory CD4+ and CD8+ T cells. Regulatory (CD25-high CD127-low) and conventional (CD25-low CD127-high) CD4+ T cells were sorted separately. Looked up from germline, CDR1 is SEHNR and CDR2 is FQNEAQ (reference sequence). The CDR3 contains 14 residues. V lost 5 bases to trimming and J lost 2 bases, with 12 bases between them. The primer mix had 52 TRBV and 13 TRBJ primers. Assay used: immunoSEQ multiplex PCR; TCRdb lists only in-frame clones, some missing. The sample carries around 16,000 clones, roughly 84% recorded once.

The sequenced sample consisted of conventional CD4+ T cells sorted from blood. This chain joins TRBV7-9 and TRBJ1-1, with TRBD1 as a possible D gene (5 bases). This receptor was identified in a person younger than 45 with CD3G deficiency. The CDR3 loop reads CASSPGGVNTEAFF. The CDR3 DNA is TGTGCCAGCAGCCCGGGGGGGGTAAACACTGAAGCTTTCTTT.